These 27 T cell receptor beta chains share one sample of origin, sequenced in a study of cytomegalovirus exposure and HLA in healthy donors. PCR primers comprised 60 Vbeta and 13 Jbeta primers. TCRdb's table, derived via immunoSEQ multiplex PCR, lists solely in-frame clones and lacks some. The sample lists approximately 81,000 clones; about 80% were seen once. What was sequenced was PBMCs. These receptors originate from a man aged 45 to 65 in good health and CMV-seropositive.

The genes are TRBV10-3 and TRBJ2-1, with 7 bases lining up with TRBD2. V was pared by 3 bases and J by 3 bases, with 2 bases of the junction left unmatched. CDR1 and CDR2 (germline): ENHRY, SYGVKD. This CDR3 is 14 amino acids long. CDR3 sequence reads: CAISDASGYNEQFF. CDR3 coding DNA: TGTGCCATCAGTGACGCTAGCGGCTACAATGAGCAGTTCTTC.

The chain employs TRBV10-2 and TRBJ1-5, with TRBD1 matching 11 bases. CDR3 length equals 16 residues. Trimming cost V 4 bases and J 2 bases; bases outside gene matches: 4. CDR1 is WSHSY and CDR2 is SAAADI in the germline V gene. In nucleotides, the CDR3 is TGCGCCAGCAGTGCGACGGGACAGGGGGGCAATCAGCCCCAGCATTTT. Translating gives CASSATGQGGNQPQHF.

V usage is TRBV9 and J usage is TRBJ1-5; 10 bases are shared with TRBD1. V trimming: 0 bases; J trimming: 4 bases; junction bases outside the gene matches: 1. The CDR3 loop spans 15 amino acids. Germline lookup yields CDR1 SGDLS and CDR2 YYNGEE. The CDR3 DNA is TGTGCCAGCAGCGTAGGACAGGGGGCTAATCAGCCCCAGCATTTT. It translates to CASSVGQGANQPQHF.

The V gene is TRBV18, the J gene TRBJ2-3; weak D call: TRBD2 (6 bases). V was cut by 3 bases and J by 5 bases, with 12 bases left in between. The germline V gene encodes CDR1 KGHSH and CDR2 LQKENI. This CDR3 has 14 amino acids. The CDR3 coding sequence is TGTGCCAGCTCACCTAGGAGGGCCAGAGATACGCAGTATTTT. This translates into CASSPRRARDTQYF.

The chain combines TRBV29-1 with TRBJ2-7, with 10 bases identical to TRBD1. Germline CDR1 SQVTM, CDR2 ANQGSEA. The V gene end was trimmed by 3 bases and the J gene end by 3 bases; junction bases not matched to a gene: 8. CDR3 length equals 15 residues. As DNA, the CDR3 is TGCAGCGTTGATAAGGGGGACAGGGGTTTCTACGAGCAGTACTTC. Translated, it gives CSVDKGDRGFYEQYF.

The rearrangement links TRBV4-2 to TRBJ2-7; no clear D gene. The germline V and J ends were trimmed by 1 base and 2 bases, with 12 bases remaining between them. The germline gives CDR1 LGHNA, CDR2 YNFKEQ. The CDR3 has 15 residues. The CDR3 DNA follows: TGTGCCAGCAGCCAAGGGGCTGGTGCCCCCTACGAGCAGTACTTC. It encodes CASSQGAGAPYEQYF.

Only one count was recorded for this clone. The rearrangement uses TRBV7-2 and TRBJ1-5; D is perhaps TRBD1 (5 bases). The V and J ends lost 4 bases and 0 bases respectively, with 10 bases between them. The CDR3 is 15 residues long. The germline V gene encodes CDR1 SGHTA and CDR2 FQGNSA. The DNA of the CDR3 is TGTGCCAGCAGCTCCAGGGTAGGTAGCAATCAGCCCCAGCATTTT. Residues: CASSSRVGSNQPQHF.

The rearrangement uses TRBV6-1 and TRBJ1-2; no clear D gene. The germline gives CDR1 MNHNS, CDR2 SASEGT. CDR3 length: 13 residues. V lost 6 bases and J lost 6, with 14 bases in between. This CDR3 reads CASRTQETNGYTF. DNA of the CDR3: TGTGCCAGCAGGACCCAGGAGACTAATGGCTACACCTTC.

The V call is TRBV5-1, the J call TRBJ2-1, with 8 positions matching TRBD1. V trimming: 0 bases; J trimming: 6 bases; junction bases outside the gene matches: 8. Germline-derived CDR1 and CDR2 are SGHRS and YFSETQ. The CDR3 spans 16 residues. The chain's CDR3 is CASSLGRTGFGNEQFF. DNA for the CDR3: TGCGCCAGCAGCTTGGGTAGGACAGGGTTCGGCAATGAGCAGTTCTTC.

The gene calls are TRBV18 and TRBJ2-1, with TRBD2 identical over 8 bases. Per germline, CDR1 KGHSH and CDR2 LQKENI. Germline trimming cut 6 bases from V and 6 bases from J; bases unmatched to any gene: 13. The CDR3 contains 16 residues. CDR3 amino acids: CASSAGSGRGGNEQFF. For the CDR3, the DNA is TGTGCCAGCTCGGCGGGGAGCGGGAGAGGCGGCAATGAGCAGTTCTTC. The full variable domain, completed using reference TRBV18 and TRBJ2-1, is NAGVMQNPRHLVRRRGQEARLRCSPMKGHSHVYWYRQLPEEGLKFMVYLQKENIIDESGMPKERFSAEFPKEGPSILRIQQVVRGDSAAYFCASSAGSGRGGNEQFFGPGTRLTVL.

The gene calls are TRBV11-3 and TRBJ2-1; 11 positions match TRBD2. Unmatched junction bases numbered 13, after V lost 5 bases and J lost 10 bases. Germline V gene lookup returns CDR1 SGHNT and CDR2 YENEEA. The CDR3 length is 16 residues. The CDR3 spells CASSPPTSGRVGEQFF. Written as DNA, the CDR3 is TGTGCCAGCAGCCCTCCAACTAGCGGGAGAGTAGGAGAGCAGTTCTTC.

This clone was detected a few times. V and J are TRBV6-1 and TRBJ1-5, with TRBD1 as a possible D gene (6 bases). V was trimmed by 7 bases and J by 6 bases, leaving 19 bases between them. The CDR3 consists of 15 residues. Germline assignment: CDR1 MNHNS and CDR2 SASEGT. CDR3 nucleotide sequence: TGTGCCAGCACGGGGCAGGGGATAAAGAGTCAGCCCCAGCATTTT. Translated: CASTGQGIKSQPQHF.

The V gene is TRBV25-1, the J gene TRBJ2-7, with no clear D. The CDR3 is 13 amino acids. Germline values: CDR1 MGHDK, CDR2 SYGVNS. V was pared by 6 bases and J by 3 bases, with 12 bases between. This chain's CDR3 is CASRGKRRYEQYF. The CDR3 DNA sequence: TGTGCCAGCAGAGGCAAGAGGCGCTACGAGCAGTACTTC.

This chain uses TRBV6-5 with TRBJ1-2; 12 nucleotides agree with TRBD1. V lost 1 base, J lost 6 bases, and 6 bases stayed unmatched. From germline, CDR1 is MNHEY and CDR2 SVGAGI. The CDR3 length is 16 residues. The CDR3 loop is CASSYWGQGARDGYTF. CDR3 DNA: TGTGCCAGCAGTTACTGGGGACAGGGGGCGCGGGATGGCTACACCTTC.

This clone was counted between two and nine times. Additional DNA sequences in this sample encode the identical CDR3. The chain carries TRBV5-1 and TRBJ2-1; 7 bases agree with TRBD2. The CDR3 spans 14 residues. The V gene's germline CDR1 is SGHRS and CDR2 YFSETQ. J was trimmed by 3 bases and V by 0 bases; bases with no gene match: 0. The CDR3 region is CASSLGDYYNEQFF. The CDR3 bases are TGCGCCAGCAGCTTGGGGGACTACTACAATGAGCAGTTCTTC.

The J gene is TRBJ2-5, the V gene TRBV4-1; D ambiguous. Germline assignment: CDR1 MGHRA and CDR2 YSYEKL. Trimming stripped 1 base from V and 2 bases from J, with 5 bases between. The CDR3 consists of 13 residues. CDR3 sequence reads: CASSQVLQETQYF. DNA of the CDR3: TGCGCCAGCAGCCAAGTACTGCAAGAGACCCAGTACTTC.

The chain recombines TRBV6-4 with TRBJ2-3, with TRBD1 matching over 7 bases. The CDR3 sequence is 14 residues long. V shed 4 bases and J 3 bases; nucleotides not matched to a gene: 4. Germline lookup yields CDR1 MRHNA and CDR2 SNTAGT. The DNA of the CDR3 is TGTGCCAGCAGTGGACAGGGTTTGACAGATACGCAGTATTTT. It yields the protein CASSGQGLTDTQYF.

The chain combines TRBV6-6 with TRBJ2-7, with 14 positions matching TRBD2. Germline values: CDR1 MNHNY, CDR2 SVGAGI (reference sequence). The CDR3 covers 16 residues. Germline trimming cut 4 bases from V and 5 bases from J; bases unmatched to any gene: 7. The CDR3 bases are TGTGCCAGCAGTTCCGGGACTAGCGGGAGTCCGCACGAGCAGTACTTC. It is translated as CASSSGTSGSPHEQYF.

This chain joins TRBV7-6 and TRBJ2-1; perhaps TRBD1 as D (6 bases). Per the germline V gene, CDR1 is SGHVS and CDR2 is FNYEAQ. V was trimmed by 3 bases and J by 0 bases, leaving 12 bases between them. The CDR3 sequence is 16 residues long. The CDR3 sequence: CASSFQGMNSYNEQFF. The CDR3 DNA reads as TGTGCCAGCAGCTTTCAGGGGATGAACTCCTACAATGAGCAGTTCTTC.

The chain couples TRBV5-1 to TRBJ2-3; TRBD2 agrees at 16 bases. V was pared by 4 bases and J by 4 bases, with 3 bases of the junction left unmatched. CDR1 and CDR2 (germline): SGHRS, YFSETQ. The CDR3 contains 16 residues. CDR3 in amino acids: CASSTGLAGGSDTQYF. The CDR3 DNA reads TGCGCCAGCAGCACGGGACTAGCGGGAGGGTCAGATACGCAGTATTTT.

The chain carries TRBV5-1 and TRBJ1-2; maybe TRBD1 (6 bases). The V end lost 4 bases, the J end lost 7 bases, and 20 bases lay between the germline ends. The germline V gene has CDR1 SGHRS and CDR2 YFSETQ. The CDR3 is 15 amino acids. This chain's CDR3 is CASSAEGQRGTGYTF. Written as DNA, the CDR3 is TGCGCCAGCAGCGCCGAGGGACAAAGAGGGACTGGCTACACCTTC.

In DNA form, the CDR3 reads TGTGCCAGCAGCAAGGGACAGGGCAAAGGCTACGAGCAGTACTTC. Amino acids: CASSKGQGKGYEQYF. The chain combines TRBV5-5 with TRBJ2-5; 9 bases are shared with TRBD1. The DNA matches TRBJ2-7 better at its end, which makes the J call doubtful. Germline CDR1 reads SGHKS; CDR2 reads YYEKEE (reference sequence). This CDR3 contains 15 residues.

Worth noting for this clone: Germline and junction disagree at one end, which may indicate a read error. This rearrangement joins TRBV16 to TRBJ1-5; D is perhaps TRBD1 (6 bases). Germline CDR1 reads KGHSY; CDR2 reads FQNENV. This CDR3 has 16 residues. CDR3 residues: CASSQWDKNSNRPQHF. The CDR3 DNA reads TGTGCCAGCAGCCAATGGGACAAGAATAGCAATCGGCCCCAGCATTTT.

J is TRBJ2-5 and V is TRBV7-8; 10 bases are a match to TRBD2. V lost 0 bases to trimming and J lost 4 bases; unmatched junction nucleotides: 5. Per the germline V gene, CDR1 is SGHVS and CDR2 is FQNEAQ. This CDR3 has 16 residues. The CDR3 spells CASSLAVRTSGETQYF. The CDR3 DNA reads as TGTGCCAGCAGCTTAGCAGTTAGGACTAGCGGAGAGACCCAGTACTTC.

This clone was seen more than once but under ten times. The chain couples TRBV6-5 to TRBJ2-7, with 7 nucleotides matching TRBD2. Germline V gives CDR1 MNHEY, CDR2 SVGAGI. CDR3 size: 16 residues. J gave up 4 bases and V 0 bases, and 9 bases lay outside the gene matches. The CDR3 DNA sequence: TGTGCCAGCAGTTACTCGAGAGCGGGACCACGTTACGAGCAGTACTTC. Translating it yields CASSYSRAGPRYEQYF.

Turning to this clone: One end of the junction fails to match germline, which may point to a read error. This rearrangement joins TRBV7-7 to TRBJ2-2; the match to TRBD2 covers 9 bases. The CDR3 runs 15 residues. Germline CDR1 reads SSHAT; CDR2 reads FNYEAQ (reference sequence). The CDR3 DNA is TGTGCTAGCAGCCAAATAGCGGGAGCATCCGGGGAGCTGTTTTTT. Protein sequence: CASSQIAGASGELFF.

This chain uses TRBV7-2 with TRBJ2-3, with D hard to call. V was clipped by 2 bases and J by 5 bases, with 23 bases between them. Germline lookup yields CDR1 SGHTA and CDR2 FQGNSA. This CDR3 is 18 amino acids long. The CDR3 protein is CASSLWVRTGALEDTQYF. The CDR3 DNA reads as TGTGCCAGCAGCTTATGGGTACGAACGGGTGCTTTAGAAGATACGCAGTATTTT.